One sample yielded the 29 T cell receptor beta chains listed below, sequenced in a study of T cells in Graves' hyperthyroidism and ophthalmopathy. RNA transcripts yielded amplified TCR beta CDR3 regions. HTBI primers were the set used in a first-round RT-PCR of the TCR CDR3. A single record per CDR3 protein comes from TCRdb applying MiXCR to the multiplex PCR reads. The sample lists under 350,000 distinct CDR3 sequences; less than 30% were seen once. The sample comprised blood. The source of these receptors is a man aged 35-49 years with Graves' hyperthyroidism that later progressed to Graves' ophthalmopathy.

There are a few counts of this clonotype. The CDR3 sequence: CSAATGGRLVETQYF. CDR3 coding DNA: TGCAGTGCTGCCACCGGGGGTAGACTAGTAGAGACCCAGTACTTC. The J gene is TRBJ2-5, the V gene TRBV20-1, with a tentative D call TRBD2 (6 bases). Between the trimmed V and J ends, which lost 5 bases and 4 bases, there was a span of 20 bases. The CDR3 sequence is 15 residues long. Germline assignment: CDR1 DFQATT and CDR2 SNEGSKA (reference sequence).

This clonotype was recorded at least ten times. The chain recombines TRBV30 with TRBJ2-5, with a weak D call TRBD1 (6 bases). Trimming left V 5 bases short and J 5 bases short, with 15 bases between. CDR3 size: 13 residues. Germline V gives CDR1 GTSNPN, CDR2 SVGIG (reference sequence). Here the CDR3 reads CAWDPGQTETQYF. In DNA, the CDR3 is TGTGCCTGGGATCCAGGACAGACGGAGACCCAGTACTTC.

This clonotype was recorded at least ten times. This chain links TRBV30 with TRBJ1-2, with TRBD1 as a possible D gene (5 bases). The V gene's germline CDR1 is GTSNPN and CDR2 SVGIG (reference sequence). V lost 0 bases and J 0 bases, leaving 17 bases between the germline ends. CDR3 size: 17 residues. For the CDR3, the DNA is TGTGCCTGGAGTGTTTTTGCGACAGCAGAAACTAACTATGGCTACACCTTC. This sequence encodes CAWSVFATAETNYGYTF.

CDR3: CASSSLTDRDEQYF. Here the CDR3 DNA reads TGTGCCAGCAGCTCCCTCACGGACAGGGACGAGCAGTACTTC. The gene calls are TRBV7-9 and TRBJ2-7; the match to TRBD1 covers 8 bases. The CDR3 runs 14 residues. Germline V gene sequence: CDR1 SEHNR, CDR2 FQNEAQ (reference sequence). The V segment lost 4 bases and the J segment 5 bases; nucleotides outside the gene matches: 7. Together with reference TRBV7-9 and TRBJ2-7, the CDR3 gives the full variable domain: DTGVSQNPRHKITKRGQNVTFRCDPISEHNRLYWYRQTLGQGPEFLTYFQNEAQLEKSRLLSDRFSAERPKGSFSTLEIQRTEQGDSAMYLCASSSLTDRDEQYFGPGTRLTVT.

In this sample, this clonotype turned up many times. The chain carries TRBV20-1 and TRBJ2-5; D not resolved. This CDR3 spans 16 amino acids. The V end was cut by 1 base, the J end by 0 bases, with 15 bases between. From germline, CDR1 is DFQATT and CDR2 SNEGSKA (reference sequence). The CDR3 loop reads CSARGGTTANQETQYF. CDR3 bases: TGCAGTGCTAGAGGTGGCACAACAGCAAACCAAGAGACCCAGTACTTC.

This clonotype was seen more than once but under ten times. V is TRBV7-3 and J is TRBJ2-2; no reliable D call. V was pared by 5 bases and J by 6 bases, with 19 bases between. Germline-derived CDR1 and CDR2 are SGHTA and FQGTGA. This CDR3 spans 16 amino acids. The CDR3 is CASSPPTAGRAGELFF. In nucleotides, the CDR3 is TGTGCCAGCAGCCCCCCTACGGCAGGACGCGCCGGGGAGCTGTTTTTT.

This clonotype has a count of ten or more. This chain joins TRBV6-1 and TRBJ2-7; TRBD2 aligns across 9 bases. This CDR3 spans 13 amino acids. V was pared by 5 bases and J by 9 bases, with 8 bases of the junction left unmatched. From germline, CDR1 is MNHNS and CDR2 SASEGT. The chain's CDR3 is CASSPGLARGQYF. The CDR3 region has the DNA TGTGCCAGCAGTCCGGGACTAGCTCGAGGGCAGTACTTC.

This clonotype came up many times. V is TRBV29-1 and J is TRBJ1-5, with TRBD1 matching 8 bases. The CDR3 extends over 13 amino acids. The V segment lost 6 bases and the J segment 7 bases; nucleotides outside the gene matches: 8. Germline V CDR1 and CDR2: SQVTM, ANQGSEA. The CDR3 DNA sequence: TGCAGCGTCCAAGGACAGGGAGGCCAGCCCCAGCATTTT. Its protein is CSVQGQGGQPQHF.

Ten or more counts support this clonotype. The CDR3: CASSQRGQDLDYGYTF. CDR3 coding DNA: TGTGCCAGCAGCCAACGCGGACAAGATCTCGACTATGGCTACACCTTC. The chain links TRBV9 to TRBJ1-2; D might be TRBD1 (5 bases). Germline V CDR1 and CDR2: SGDLS, YYNGEE. Deletions cut 4 bases from V and 3 bases from J, with 19 bases between. The CDR3 sequence is 16 residues long.

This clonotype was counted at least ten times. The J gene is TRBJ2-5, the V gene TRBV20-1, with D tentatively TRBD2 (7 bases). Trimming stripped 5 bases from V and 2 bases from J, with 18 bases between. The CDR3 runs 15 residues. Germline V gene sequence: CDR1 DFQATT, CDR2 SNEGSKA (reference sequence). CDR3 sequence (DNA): TGCAGTGCTGCCGGCAGGGGAGGGGGGCAAGAGACCCAGTACTTC. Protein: CSAAGRGGGQETQYF.

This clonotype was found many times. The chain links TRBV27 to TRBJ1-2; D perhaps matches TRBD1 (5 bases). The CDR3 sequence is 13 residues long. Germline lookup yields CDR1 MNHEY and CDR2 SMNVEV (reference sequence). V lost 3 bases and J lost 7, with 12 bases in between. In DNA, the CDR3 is TGTGCCAGCAGTTTCCAGGGTGTAGGTGGCTACACCTTC. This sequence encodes CASSFQGVGGYTF.

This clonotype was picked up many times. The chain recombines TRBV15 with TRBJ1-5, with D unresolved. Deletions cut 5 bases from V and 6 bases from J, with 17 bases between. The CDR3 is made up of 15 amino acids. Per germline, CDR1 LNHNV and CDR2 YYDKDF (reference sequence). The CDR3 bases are TGTGCCACCAGCCCGGACGGCCTTTGGGGTCAGCCCCAGCATTTT. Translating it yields CATSPDGLWGQPQHF.

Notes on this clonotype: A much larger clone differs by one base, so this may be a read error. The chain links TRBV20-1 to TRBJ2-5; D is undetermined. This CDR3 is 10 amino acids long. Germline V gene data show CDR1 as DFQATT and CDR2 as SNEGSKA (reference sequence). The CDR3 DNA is TGCAGCTGGGCGGAAGAGACCCAGTACTTC. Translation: CSWAEETQYF.

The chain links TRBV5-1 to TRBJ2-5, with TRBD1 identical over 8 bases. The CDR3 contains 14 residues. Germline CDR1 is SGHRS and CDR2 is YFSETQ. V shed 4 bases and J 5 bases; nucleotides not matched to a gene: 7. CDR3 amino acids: CASSKDRAGETQYF. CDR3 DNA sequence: TGCGCCAGCAGCAAGGACAGGGCGGGGGAGACCCAGTACTTC. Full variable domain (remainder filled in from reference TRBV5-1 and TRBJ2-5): KAGVTQTPRYLIKTRGQQVTLSCSPISGHRSVSWYQQTPGQGLQFLFEYFSETQRNKGNFPGRFSGRQFSNSRSEMNVSTLELGDSALYLCASSKDRAGETQYFGPGTRLLVL.

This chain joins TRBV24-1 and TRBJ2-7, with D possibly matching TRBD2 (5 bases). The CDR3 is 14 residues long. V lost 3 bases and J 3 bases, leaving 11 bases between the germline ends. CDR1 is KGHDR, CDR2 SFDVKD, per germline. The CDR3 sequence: CATSDPPRDYEQYF. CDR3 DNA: TGTGCCACCAGTGATCCGCCCCGGGACTACGAGCAGTACTTC.

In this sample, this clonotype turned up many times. The CDR3 reads CASSQLYREETQYF. The CDR3 bases are TGCGCCAGCAGCCAATTGTATAGGGAAGAGACCCAGTACTTC. The rearrangement uses TRBV4-1 and TRBJ2-5, with D hard to call. Germline CDR1 MGHRA, CDR2 YSYEKL. Trimming left V 2 bases short and J 3 bases short, with 10 bases between. This CDR3 has 14 residues.

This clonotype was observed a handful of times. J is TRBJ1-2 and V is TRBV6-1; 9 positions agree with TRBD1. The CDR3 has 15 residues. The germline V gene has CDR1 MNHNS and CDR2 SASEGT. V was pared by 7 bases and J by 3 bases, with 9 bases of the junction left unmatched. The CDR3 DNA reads TGTGCCAGCACCAATCCGGGACAGGGAGACTATGGCTACACCTTC. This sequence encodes CASTNPGQGDYGYTF.

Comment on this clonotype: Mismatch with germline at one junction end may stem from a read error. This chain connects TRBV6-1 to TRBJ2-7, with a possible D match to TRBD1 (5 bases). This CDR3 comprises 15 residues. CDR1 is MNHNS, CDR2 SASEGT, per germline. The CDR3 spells CASGEVDSPSYEQYF. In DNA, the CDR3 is TGTGCCAGCGGTGAAGTTGACAGCCCCTCCTACGAGCAGTACTTC.

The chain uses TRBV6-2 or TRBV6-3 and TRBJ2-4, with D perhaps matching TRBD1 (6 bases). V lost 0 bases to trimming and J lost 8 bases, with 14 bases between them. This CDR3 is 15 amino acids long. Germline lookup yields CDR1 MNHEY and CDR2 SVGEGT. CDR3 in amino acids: CASSYSRGNAYIQYF. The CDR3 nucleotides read TGTGCCAGCAGTTACTCTAGGGGGAACGCTTACATTCAGTACTTC.

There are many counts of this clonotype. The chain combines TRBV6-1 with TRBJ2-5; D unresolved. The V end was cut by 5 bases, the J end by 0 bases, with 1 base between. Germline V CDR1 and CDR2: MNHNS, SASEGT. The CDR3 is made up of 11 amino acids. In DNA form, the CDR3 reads TGTGCCAGCAGTTACCAAGAGACCCAGTACTTC. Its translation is CASSYQETQYF.

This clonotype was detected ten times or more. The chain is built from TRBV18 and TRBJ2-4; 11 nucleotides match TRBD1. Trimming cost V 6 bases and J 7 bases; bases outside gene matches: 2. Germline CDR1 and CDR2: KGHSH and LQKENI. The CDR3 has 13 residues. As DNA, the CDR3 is TGTGCCAGCTCGGGACAGGGGGTTAACATTCAGTACTTC. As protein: CASSGQGVNIQYF.

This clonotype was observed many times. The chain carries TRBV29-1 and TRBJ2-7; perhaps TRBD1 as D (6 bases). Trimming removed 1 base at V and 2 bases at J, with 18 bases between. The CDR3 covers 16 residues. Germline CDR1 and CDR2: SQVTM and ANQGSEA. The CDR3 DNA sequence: TGCAGCGTTGAAGCAGGGTCTCAGACAGGTCCCTACGAGCAGTACTTC. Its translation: CSVEAGSQTGPYEQYF.

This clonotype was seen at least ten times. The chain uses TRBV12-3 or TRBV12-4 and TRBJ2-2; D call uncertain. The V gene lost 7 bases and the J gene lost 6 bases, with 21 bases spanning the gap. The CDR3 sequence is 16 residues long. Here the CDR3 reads CASNSGPGGGPGELFF. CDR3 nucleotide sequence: TGTGCCAGCAACAGTGGGCCGGGTGGTGGGCCCGGGGAGCTGTTTTTT.

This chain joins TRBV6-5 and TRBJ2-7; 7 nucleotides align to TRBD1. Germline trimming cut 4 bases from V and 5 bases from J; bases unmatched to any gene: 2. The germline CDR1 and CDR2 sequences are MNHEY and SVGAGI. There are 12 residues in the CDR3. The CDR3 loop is CASSSQGDEQYF. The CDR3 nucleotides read TGTGCCAGCAGTTCTCAGGGGGACGAGCAGTACTTC.

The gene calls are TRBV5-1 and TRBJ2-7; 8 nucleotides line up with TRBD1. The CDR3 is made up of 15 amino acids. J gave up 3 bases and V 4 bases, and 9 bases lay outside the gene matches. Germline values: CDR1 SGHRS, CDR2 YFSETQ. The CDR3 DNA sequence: TGCGCCAGCAGCACCCTGTGGGGGACAGGCTACGAGCAGTACTTC. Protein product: CASSTLWGTGYEQYF.

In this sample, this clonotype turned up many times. The DNA for the CDR3 is TGTGCCAGCAGACCAGACAGCCAGCAGCGTAGAGAGACCCAGTACTTC. It codes for CASRPDSQQRRETQYF. The rearrangement uses TRBV28 and TRBJ2-5; a weak D match, TRBD1 (5 bases). Between the trimmed V and J ends, which lost 6 bases and 4 bases, there was a span of 21 bases. Germline assignment: CDR1 MDHEN and CDR2 SYDVKM. This CDR3 contains 16 residues.

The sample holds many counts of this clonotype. This CDR3 is CASSEYFGVVETQYF. The CDR3 DNA sequence: TGTGCCAGCAGTGAATATTTCGGCGTCGTAGAGACCCAGTACTTC. V gene TRBV6-1 combines with J gene TRBJ2-5; D gene unclear. V lost 2 bases to trimming and J lost 4 bases, with 14 bases between them. Germline CDR1 reads MNHNS; CDR2 reads SASEGT. The CDR3 covers 15 residues.

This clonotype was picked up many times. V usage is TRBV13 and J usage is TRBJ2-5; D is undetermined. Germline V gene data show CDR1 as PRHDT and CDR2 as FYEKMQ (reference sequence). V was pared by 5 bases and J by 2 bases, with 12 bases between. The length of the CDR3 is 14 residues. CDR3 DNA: TGTGCCAGCAGCCCAGACGGTGCTCAAGAGACCCAGTACTTC. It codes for CASSPDGAQETQYF.

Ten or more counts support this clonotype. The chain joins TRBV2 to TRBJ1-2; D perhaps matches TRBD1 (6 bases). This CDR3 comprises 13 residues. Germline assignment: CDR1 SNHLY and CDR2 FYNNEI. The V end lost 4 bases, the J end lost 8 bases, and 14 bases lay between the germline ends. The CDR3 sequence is CASSVAGARGYTF. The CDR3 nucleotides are TGTGCCAGCAGTGTTGCGGGGGCAAGAGGCTACACCTTC.